Sequencing of this T cell receptor beta chain was carried out in a study of blood T cell repertoires in COVID-19. The wider study: There were acute and convalescent COVID-19 samples, and they came from the United States, Italy and Spain. From T cells, B-cell-depleted T cells, or PBMCs came the material, which was cDNA or gDNA.

The method was immunoSEQ multiplex PCR; TCRdb's version includes in-frame clones alone and lacks a portion of them. The repertoire has under 250,000 clones, roughly 85% of them found once; the top ten carry approximately 9.6%. V gave up 6 bases and J gave up 0 bases, with 13 bases separating them. The CDR3 runs to 14 residues. Germline values: CDR1 SQVTM, CDR2 ANQGSEA. Clinical history reported by participants formed the basis on which cohorts were assigned. The chain links TRBV29-1 to TRBJ2-3; no clear D gene. The receptor's source is a woman between 45 and 60 years old with acute COVID-19. Material for sequencing was PBMCs or T cells enriched from blood (not recorded which). CDR3 protein: CSVQSQSSTDTQYF. The CDR3 coding sequence is TGCAGCGTGCAGTCTCAATCTAGCACAGATACGCAGTATTTT.